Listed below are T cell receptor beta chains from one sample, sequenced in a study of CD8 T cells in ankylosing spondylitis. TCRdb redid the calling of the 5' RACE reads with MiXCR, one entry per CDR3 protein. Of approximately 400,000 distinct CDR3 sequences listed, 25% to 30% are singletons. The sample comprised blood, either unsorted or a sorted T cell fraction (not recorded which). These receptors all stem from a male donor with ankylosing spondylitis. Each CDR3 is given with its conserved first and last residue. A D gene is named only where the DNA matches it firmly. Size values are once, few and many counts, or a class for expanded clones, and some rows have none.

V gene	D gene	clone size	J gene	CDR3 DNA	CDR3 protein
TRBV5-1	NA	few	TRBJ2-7	TGCGCCAGCAGCTTCGGAGGGAGAAGCGAGCAGTACTTC	CASSFGGRSEQYF
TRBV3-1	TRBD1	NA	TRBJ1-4	TGTGCCAGCAGCCAAGGGCCAGGGGGCGATGAAAAACTGTTTTTT	CASSQGPGGDEKLFF
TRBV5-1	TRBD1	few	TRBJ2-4	TGCGCCAGCAGCCCCGAAGACAGGGATAGGTGGGCGGCCAAAAACATTCAGTACTTC	CASSPEDRDRWAAKNIQYF
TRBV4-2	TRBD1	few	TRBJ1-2	TGTGCCAGCAGCCCCCGGGACAGGGACTTCTGGTACGGCTACACCTTC	CASSPRDRDFWYGYTF
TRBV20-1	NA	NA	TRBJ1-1	TGCAGTGCTAGAGATCTAGTGGATATGAACACTGAAGCTTTCTTT	CSARDLVDMNTEAFF
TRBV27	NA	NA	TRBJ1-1	TGTGCCAGCAGTTTATCGTCCGTTCGGAACACTGAAGCTTTCTTT	CASSLSSVRNTEAFF
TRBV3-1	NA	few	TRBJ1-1	TGTGCCAGCAGCCAAGGGGGTCACGGCACTGAAGCTTTCTTT	CASSQGGHGTEAFF
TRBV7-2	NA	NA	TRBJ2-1	TGTGCCAGCAGCTCCCGACTAGTGCGGCCTAATGAGCAGTTCTTC	CASSSRLVRPNEQFF
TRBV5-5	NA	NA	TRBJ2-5	TGTGCCAGCAGCCCGCGTTGGGGAGTGGGGCAAGAGACCCAGTACTTC	CASSPRWGVGQETQYF
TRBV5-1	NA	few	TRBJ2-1	TGCGCCAGCAGCTTTGCTAGCCTGATAAACAATGAGCAGTTCTTC	CASSFASLINNEQFF
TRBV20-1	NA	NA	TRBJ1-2	TGCAGTGCTAGGACACAAAACTATGGCTACACCTTC	CSARTQNYGYTF
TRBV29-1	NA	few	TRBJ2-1	TGCAGCGTGGGACCACAGATGGAGAATGAGCAGTTCTTC	CSVGPQMENEQFF
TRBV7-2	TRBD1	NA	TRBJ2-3	TGTGCCAGCAGTACTGGGACAGGGGGAGGTGTCACAGATACGCAGTATTTT	CASSTGTGGGVTDTQYF
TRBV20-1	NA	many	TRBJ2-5	TGCAGTGCTAGCGAAGGAGGGGAGACCCAGTACTTC	CSASEGGETQYF
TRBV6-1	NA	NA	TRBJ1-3	TGTGCCAGCAGTCGACTTTGGCAGTCTGGAAACACCATATATTTT	CASSRLWQSGNTIYF
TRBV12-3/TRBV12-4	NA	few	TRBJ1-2	TGTGCCAGCAGTTTAGCGGGGACCTTTGGCTACACCTTC	CASSLAGTFGYTF
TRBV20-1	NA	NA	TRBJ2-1	TGCAGTGCTAGCAAGGGGGTCGGTGAGCAGTTCTTC	CSASKGVGEQFF